This T cell receptor beta chain was sequenced in a study of tumor-infiltrating lymphocytes in primary liver carcinoma. Total RNA amounting to around 530 ng was the source from which TCR beta cDNA was made with a constant-region primer. Three nested multiplex PCR rounds of slightly modified ARM-PCR generated TCR beta libraries. Both of the initial two PCR rounds ran for about 9 cycles and employed TRBV1-TRBV30 forward primers alongside a C-beta reverse primer. TCRdb re-called the multiplex PCR reads through MiXCR, storing one row per CDR3 protein. The sample lists fewer than 75,000 distinct CDR3 sequences, roughly 70% seen once, with 30% to 40% in the top ten. This clonotype was recorded a few times. An end of the junction does not agree with germline; a read error may underlie this. RNA and DNA were co-extracted from roughly 20-30 mg of unsorted bulk tissue. The proportion of viable tumor cells exceeded 80% in every tumor sample.

This CDR3 contains 19 residues. Germline values: CDR1 SGHAT, CDR2 FQDESV (reference sequence). The chain couples TRBV11-1 to TRBJ2-3; either TRBD1 or TRBD2 may supply D (5 bases each). The clonotype comes from a middle-aged man with primary liver carcinoma and hepatitis B virus infection. Sequencing was performed on liver tumor tissue from sampling region 4. The subset here: tumor region T4, right-lateral pole. The CDR3 bases are TGTACCAGCAGCTCTGGGGGAAGCTCTGTTGAAGCCCGCACAGATACGCAGTATTTT. As protein: CTSSSGGSSVEARTDTQYF.